This T cell receptor (beta chain) was recorded in a study of blood T cell repertoires in COVID-19. Looking at the study overall: Sources were T cells, B-cell-depleted T cells, or PBMCs; the material itself was cDNA or gDNA.

Everyone who took part was roughly 18 to 89 years old, and they came from about two dozen US areas. Symptom resolution, clearance, or two negative PCRs marked donors in Cohort 3 as recovered. Trimming left V 4 bases short and J 6 bases short, with 17 bases between. Germline-derived CDR1 and CDR2 are SGHRS and YFSETQ. The CDR3 is made up of 15 amino acids. Per the study methods: Estimation of nucleated cell counts relied on the amplification of reference gene primers. Produced via immunoSEQ multiplex PCR; TCRdb's table is partial and in-frame only. V and J calls and clone size are as listed in that table; D and trimming were resolved from the DNA. The table lists some 510,000 clones, 88% of them singletons.

The sequence came from a woman aged 35 to 49 who had recovered from COVID-19. Sequenced material: PBMCs or T cells enriched from blood (not recorded which). This chain links TRBV5-1 with TRBJ2-1; the D is unclear. The CDR3 sequence: CASSLNPLGGNEQFF. As DNA, the CDR3 is TGCGCCAGCAGCCTTAATCCTCTCGGTGGCAATGAGCAGTTCTTC.